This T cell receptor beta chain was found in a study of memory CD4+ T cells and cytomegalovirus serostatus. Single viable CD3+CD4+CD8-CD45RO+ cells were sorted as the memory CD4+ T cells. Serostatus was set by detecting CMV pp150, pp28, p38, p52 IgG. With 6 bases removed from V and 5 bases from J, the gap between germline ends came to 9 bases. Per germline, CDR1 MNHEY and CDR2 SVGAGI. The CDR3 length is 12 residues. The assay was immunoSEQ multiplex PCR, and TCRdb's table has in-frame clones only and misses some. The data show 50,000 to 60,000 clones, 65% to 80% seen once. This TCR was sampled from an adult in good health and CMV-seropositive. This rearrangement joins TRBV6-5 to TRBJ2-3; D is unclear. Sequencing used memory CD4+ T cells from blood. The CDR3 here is CASSPKLDTQYF. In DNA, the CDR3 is TGTGCCAGCAGCCCGAAGCTAGATACGCAGTATTTT.